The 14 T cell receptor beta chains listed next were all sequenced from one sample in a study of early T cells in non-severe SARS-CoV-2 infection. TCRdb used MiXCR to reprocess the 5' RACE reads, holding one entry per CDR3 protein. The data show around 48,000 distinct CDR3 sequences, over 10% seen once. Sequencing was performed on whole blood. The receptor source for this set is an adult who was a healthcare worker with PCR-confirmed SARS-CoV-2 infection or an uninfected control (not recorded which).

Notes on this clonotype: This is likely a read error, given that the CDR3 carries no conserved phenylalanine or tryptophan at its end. The DNA of the CDR3 is TGTGCCAGCAGTGAAGGGCAGCGGTATAATTCACCCCTCCACTCT. Protein: CASSEGQRYNSPLHS. This chain connects TRBV2 to TRBJ1-6; D is uncertain. The CDR3 contains 15 residues. Per the germline V gene, CDR1 is SNHLY and CDR2 is FYNNEI. With 1 base removed from V and 4 bases from J, the gap between germline ends came to 8 bases.

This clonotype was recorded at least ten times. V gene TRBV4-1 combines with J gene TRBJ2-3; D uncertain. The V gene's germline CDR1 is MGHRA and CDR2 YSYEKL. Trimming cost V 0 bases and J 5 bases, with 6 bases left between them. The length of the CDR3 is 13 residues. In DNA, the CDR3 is TGCGCCAGCAGCCAAGAGAGAGGAGATACGCAGTATTTT. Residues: CASSQERGDTQYF.

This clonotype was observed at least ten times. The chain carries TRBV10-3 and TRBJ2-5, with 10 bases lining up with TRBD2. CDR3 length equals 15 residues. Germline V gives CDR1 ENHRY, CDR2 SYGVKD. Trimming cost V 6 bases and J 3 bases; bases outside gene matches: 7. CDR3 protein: CAIRAGGRLEETQYF. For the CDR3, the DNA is TGTGCCATCAGAGCGGGGGGGCGTCTTGAAGAGACCCAGTACTTC.

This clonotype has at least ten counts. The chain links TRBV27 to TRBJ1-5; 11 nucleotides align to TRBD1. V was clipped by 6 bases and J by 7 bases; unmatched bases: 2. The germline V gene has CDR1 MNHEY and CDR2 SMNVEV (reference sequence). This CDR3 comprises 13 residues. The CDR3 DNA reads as TGTGCCAGCAGCGGGACAGGGGGACAGCCCCAGCATTTT. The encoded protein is CASSGTGGQPQHF.

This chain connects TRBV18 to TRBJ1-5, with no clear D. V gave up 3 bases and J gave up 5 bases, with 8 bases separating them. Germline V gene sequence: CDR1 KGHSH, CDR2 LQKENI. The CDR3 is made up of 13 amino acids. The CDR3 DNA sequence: TGTGCCAGCTCACCTGGACCCCATCAGCCCCAGCATTTT. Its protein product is CASSPGPHQPQHF.

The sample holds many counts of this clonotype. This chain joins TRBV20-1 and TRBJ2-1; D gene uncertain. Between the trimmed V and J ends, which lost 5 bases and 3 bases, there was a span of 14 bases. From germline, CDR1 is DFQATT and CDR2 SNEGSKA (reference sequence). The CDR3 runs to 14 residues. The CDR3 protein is CSAALVSFYNEQFF. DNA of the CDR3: TGCAGTGCTGCCCTAGTCTCCTTCTACAATGAGCAGTTCTTC.

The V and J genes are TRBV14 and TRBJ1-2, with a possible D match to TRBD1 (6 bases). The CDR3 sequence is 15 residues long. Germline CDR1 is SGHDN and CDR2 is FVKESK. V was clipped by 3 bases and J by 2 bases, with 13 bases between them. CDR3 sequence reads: CASSQDSTGNYGYTF. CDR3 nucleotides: TGTGCCAGCAGCCAGGACTCGACAGGAAACTATGGCTACACCTTC.

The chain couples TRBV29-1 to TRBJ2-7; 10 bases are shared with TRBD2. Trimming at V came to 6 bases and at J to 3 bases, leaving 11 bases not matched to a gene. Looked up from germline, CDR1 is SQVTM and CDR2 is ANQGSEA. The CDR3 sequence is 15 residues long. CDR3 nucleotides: TGCAGCGTCGAGCCCCTTAGCGGGAGGTTCTACGAGCAGTACTTC. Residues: CSVEPLSGRFYEQYF.

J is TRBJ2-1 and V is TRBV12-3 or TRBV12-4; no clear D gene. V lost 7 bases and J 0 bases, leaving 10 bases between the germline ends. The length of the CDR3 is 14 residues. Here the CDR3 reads CASTPFSSYNEQFF. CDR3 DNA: TGTGCCAGCACCCCCTTTAGCTCCTACAATGAGCAGTTCTTC.

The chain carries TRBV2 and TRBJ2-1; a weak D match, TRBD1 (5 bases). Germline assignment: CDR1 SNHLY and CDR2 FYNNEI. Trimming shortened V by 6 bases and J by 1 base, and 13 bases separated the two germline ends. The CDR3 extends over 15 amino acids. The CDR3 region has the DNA TGTGCCAGCAGAGAACTAAGGGGTTCCTACAATGAGCAGTTCTTC. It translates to CASRELRGSYNEQFF.

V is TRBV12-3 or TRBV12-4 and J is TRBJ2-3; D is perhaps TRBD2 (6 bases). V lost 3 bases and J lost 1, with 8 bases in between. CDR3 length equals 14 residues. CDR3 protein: CASSFGGGTDTQYF. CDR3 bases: TGTGCCAGCAGTTTCGGAGGGGGCACAGATACGCAGTATTTT.

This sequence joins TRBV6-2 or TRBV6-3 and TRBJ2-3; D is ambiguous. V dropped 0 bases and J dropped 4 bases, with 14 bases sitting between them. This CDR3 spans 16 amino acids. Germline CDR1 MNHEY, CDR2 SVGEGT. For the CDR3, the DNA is TGTGCCAGCAGTTACTCGAGCCCCCGGGTACCAGATACGCAGTATTTT. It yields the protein CASSYSSPRVPDTQYF.

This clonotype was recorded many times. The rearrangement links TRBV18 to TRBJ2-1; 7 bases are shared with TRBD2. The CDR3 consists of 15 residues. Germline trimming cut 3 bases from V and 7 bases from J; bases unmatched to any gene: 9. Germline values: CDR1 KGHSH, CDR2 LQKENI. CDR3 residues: CASSPASGVTNEQFF. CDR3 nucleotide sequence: TGTGCCAGCTCACCGGCGAGCGGGGTTACTAATGAGCAGTTCTTC.

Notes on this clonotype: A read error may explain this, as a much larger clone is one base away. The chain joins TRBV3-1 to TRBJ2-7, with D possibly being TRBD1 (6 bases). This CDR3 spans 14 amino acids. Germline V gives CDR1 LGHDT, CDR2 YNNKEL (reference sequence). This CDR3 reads CASSQEGGAYEPYF. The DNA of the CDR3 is TGTGCCAGCAGCCAAGAAGGGGGAGCCTACGAGCCGTACTTC.